This T cell receptor beta chain was documented in a study of T cell responses to AZD1222 COVID-19 vaccine. Some clones are missing from TCRdb's copy, which holds only in-frame ones; the method was immunoSEQ multiplex PCR. The data show just under 150,000 clones, approximately 85% seen once. After removal of 2 bases from V and 3 bases from J, the junction contained 3 bases not matched to a gene. Germline-derived CDR1 and CDR2 are MDHEN and SYDVKM. The CDR3 totals 14 residues. Notes on this clone: Its target is unknown.

Regarding the study as a whole: Spike regions recognized by vaccine-associated CD4 TCRs spanned the protein, led by 160-218 and 743-854.

The TCR was taken from an adult who received the MenACWY meningococcal vaccine as a control. Sequencing was performed on peripheral blood, taken 28 days after the second dose of the MenACWY control vaccine. The gene calls are TRBV28 and TRBJ1-1, with 7 bases lining up with TRBD1. CDR3 sequence (DNA): TGTGCCAGCAGTTTAGACAGGGCGGACACTGAAGCTTTCTTT. It is translated as CASSLDRADTEAFF.